Listed here are 17 T cell receptor beta chains from one sample, sequenced in a study of blood T cell repertoires in COVID-19. Repertoires were generated with immunoSEQ multiplex PCR, while TCRdb's copy carries only in-frame clones and drops some. The sample shows around 340,000 clones, about 92% of them seen only once. What was sequenced was peripheral blood. These receptors were collected from a woman aged 55-69 years with COVID-19, enrolled during active disease.

V is TRBV2 and J is TRBJ2-5, with 10 bases identical to TRBD2. With 2 bases clipped from V and 5 bases from J, the junction kept 5 bases outside the gene matches. CDR1 is SNHLY, CDR2 FYNNEI, per germline. The CDR3 is 15 residues long. In DNA form, the CDR3 reads TGTGCCAGCAGTGAATTGACTAGCGGGCCGGAGACCCAGTACTTC. Amino acids: CASSELTSGPETQYF.

This clone was counted only a few times. This chain joins TRBV20-1 and TRBJ1-2, with 11 bases matching TRBD1. The V segment lost 3 bases and the J segment 8 bases; nucleotides outside the gene matches: 5. The length of the CDR3 is 13 residues. Germline CDR1 is DFQATT and CDR2 is SNEGSKA (reference sequence). CDR3 amino acids: CSASGTGGGGYTF. The CDR3 nucleotides are TGCAGTGCTAGTGGGACAGGGGGAGGAGGCTACACCTTC.

The gene calls are TRBV18 and TRBJ1-1; no firm D call. From germline, CDR1 is KGHSH and CDR2 LQKENI. The CDR3 contains 17 residues. Trimming pared 1 base from V and 1 base from J, leaving 16 bases between. CDR3 coding DNA: TGTGCCAGCTCACCACTTACACCCGCTCGGGGGAACACTGAAGCTTTCTTT. This gives the protein CASSPLTPARGNTEAFF.

The rearrangement joins TRBV29-1 to TRBJ1-1, with D perhaps matching TRBD1 (6 bases). V dropped 7 bases and J dropped 1 base, with 13 bases sitting between them. The CDR3 sequence is 13 residues long. Germline loops: CDR1 SQVTM, CDR2 ANQGSEA. The CDR3 DNA reads as TGCAGCGCCCGACAGGCCTCGAACACTGAAGCTTTCTTT. This gives the protein CSARQASNTEAFF.

The chain links TRBV28 to TRBJ1-2; 7 positions match TRBD1. Germline loops: CDR1 MDHEN, CDR2 SYDVKM. The CDR3 spans 13 residues. V dropped 2 bases and J dropped 7; count of bases not matched to a gene: 4. Written as DNA, the CDR3 is TGTGCCAGCAGTTTAAGACAGGGAGGTGGCTACACCTTC. Its translation is CASSLRQGGGYTF.

The chain combines TRBV5-4 with TRBJ2-2, with D maybe TRBD2 (6 bases). The length of the CDR3 is 15 residues. Germline values: CDR1 SGHNT, CDR2 YYREEE (reference sequence). The germline V and J ends were trimmed by 1 base and 6 bases, with 13 bases remaining between them. CDR3 coding DNA: TGTGCCAGCAGCTTGCCTTTGCGGGGCGCCGGGGAGCTGTTTTTT. Translating gives CASSLPLRGAGELFF. Full variable domain (outside the CDR3, taken from reference TRBV5-4 and TRBJ2-2): ETGVTQSPTHLIKTRGQQVTLRCSSQSGHNTVSWYQQALGQGPQFIFQYYREEENGRGNFPPRFSGLQFPNYSSELNVNALELDDSALYLCASSLPLRGAGELFFGEGSRLTVL.

This clone turned up a few times. V gene TRBV9 combines with J gene TRBJ2-5; TRBD2 aligns across 10 bases. J was trimmed by 3 bases and V by 2 bases; bases with no gene match: 10. The CDR3 is made up of 17 amino acids. CDR1 is SGDLS, CDR2 YYNGEE, per germline. CDR3: CASSVSGGANWEETQYF. The DNA for the CDR3 is TGTGCCAGCAGCGTGAGCGGGGGGGCCAACTGGGAAGAGACCCAGTACTTC. Full variable domain (rest looked up from reference TRBV9 and TRBJ2-5): DSGVTQTPKHLITATGQRVTLRCSPRSGDLSVYWYQQSLDQGLQFLIQYYNGEERAKGNILERFSAQQFPDLHSELNLSSLELGDSALYFCASSVSGGANWEETQYFGPGTRLLVL.

This clone was recorded only once. The rearrangement uses TRBV6-1 and TRBJ1-4; D perhaps matches TRBD1 (5 bases). CDR3 size: 14 residues. Germline assignment: CDR1 MNHNS and CDR2 SASEGT. Between the trimmed V and J ends, which lost 1 base and 8 bases, there was a span of 11 bases. Written as DNA, the CDR3 is TGTGCCAGCAGTGAAGGGGGGGTAGGGGAAAAACTGTTTTTT. The encoded protein is CASSEGGVGEKLFF.

This chain connects TRBV5-4 to TRBJ2-3; tentative D call: TRBD2 (7 bases). The V and J ends lost 0 bases and 5 bases respectively, with 16 bases between them. The CDR3 spans 16 residues. Germline-derived CDR1 and CDR2 are SGHNT and YYREEE (reference sequence). CDR3 in DNA: TGTGCCAGCAGCTTGGATGCGGGGGCATCTGGAGATACGCAGTATTTT. Amino acid sequence: CASSLDAGASGDTQYF.

The chain combines TRBV5-1 with TRBJ1-3; unclear D gene. V was shortened by 0 bases and J by 4 bases, with 14 bases between the two germline ends. The length of the CDR3 is 16 residues. Germline V gene sequence: CDR1 SGHRS, CDR2 YFSETQ. The DNA of the CDR3 is TGCGCCAGCAGCTTGGGGTCGGCCTCGGGGGGAAACACCATATATTTT. It encodes CASSLGSASGGNTIYF.

This chain connects TRBV28 to TRBJ1-1; 7 bases fit TRBD1. CDR1 and CDR2 from the germline V gene are MDHEN and SYDVKM. V dropped 6 bases and J dropped 7; count of bases not matched to a gene: 14. CDR3 length: 15 residues. The CDR3 region is CASSQDRLGGFEAFF. The DNA for the CDR3 is TGTGCCAGCAGCCAGGACAGGCTGGGGGGTTTTGAAGCTTTCTTT. The whole variable domain, remainder taken from reference TRBV28 and TRBJ1-1, is DVKVTQSSRYLVKRTGEKVFLECVQDMDHENMFWYRQDPGLGLRLIYFSYDVKMKEKGDIPEGYSVSREKKERFSLILESASTNQTSMYLCASSQDRLGGFEAFFGQGTRLTVV.

The V gene is TRBV6-5, the J gene TRBJ2-7, with 8 bases lining up with TRBD1. The CDR3 extends over 14 amino acids. With V trimmed by 8 bases and J by 0 bases, 6 bases remained unmatched. Looked up from germline, CDR1 is MNHEY and CDR2 is SVGAGI. As DNA, the CDR3 is TGTGCCAGCGGAAGGGACAGGAGCTCCTACGAGCAGTACTTC. It yields the protein CASGRDRSSYEQYF.

The chain carries TRBV7-3 and TRBJ2-1; the D gene is possibly TRBD1 (6 bases). CDR1 and CDR2 from the germline V gene are SGHTA and FQGTGA. The ends were cut back, 0 bases at V and 0 bases at J, with 18 bases in the middle. CDR3 length equals 19 residues. Here the CDR3 DNA reads TGTGCCAGCAGCTTAACGGGCCCGGACAGCCCAAGCTCCTACAATGAGCAGTTCTTC. Protein product: CASSLTGPDSPSSYNEQFF.

The rearrangement joins TRBV7-6 to TRBJ2-1, with 10 positions matching TRBD2. Unmatched junction bases numbered 6, after V lost 2 bases and J lost 8 bases. Germline lookup yields CDR1 SGHVS and CDR2 FNYEAQ. The CDR3 runs to 15 residues. The CDR3 sequence is CASSLLPAGGDEQFF. The CDR3 DNA follows: TGTGCCAGCAGCTTACTTCCAGCGGGGGGGGATGAGCAGTTCTTC. Looking up the rest from reference TRBV7-6 and TRBJ2-1 gives the full variable domain: GAGVSQSPRYKVTKRGQDVALRCDPISGHVSLYWYRQALGQGPEFLTYFNYEAQQDKSGLPNDRFSAERPEGSISTLTIQRTEQRDSAMYRCASSLLPAGGDEQFFGPGTRLTVL.

This chain links TRBV6-5 with TRBJ1-3, with D perhaps matching TRBD1 (6 bases). Germline V gene data show CDR1 as MNHEY and CDR2 as SVGAGI. Trimming cost V 8 bases and J 2 bases, with 13 bases left between them. This CDR3 is 14 amino acids long. CDR3: CASLTGSPGNTIYF. CDR3 in DNA: TGTGCCAGCTTAACAGGGTCCCCTGGAAACACCATATATTTT.

This clone was picked up one time. V usage is TRBV7-6 and J usage is TRBJ1-3; D is unclear. Germline-derived CDR1 and CDR2 are SGHVS and FNYEAQ. This CDR3 is built from 16 residues. Trimming took 1 base from V and 4 from J, leaving 14 bases between them. The CDR3 is CASSLVMTQAGNTIYF. In DNA form, the CDR3 reads TGTGCCAGCAGCTTAGTCATGACCCAGGCAGGAAACACCATATATTTT. Full variable domain (rest looked up from reference TRBV7-6 and TRBJ1-3): GAGVSQSPRYKVTKRGQDVALRCDPISGHVSLYWYRQALGQGPEFLTYFNYEAQQDKSGLPNDRFSAERPEGSISTLTIQRTEQRDSAMYRCASSLVMTQAGNTIYFGEGSWLTVV.

This chain connects TRBV7-6 to TRBJ1-3; D call uncertain. The CDR3 is 14 residues long. CDR1 is SGHVS and CDR2 is FNYEAQ in the germline V gene. Between the trimmed V and J ends, which lost 5 bases and 2 bases, there was a span of 10 bases. The CDR3 here is CASSPSSTGNTIYF. The CDR3, as DNA: TGTGCCAGCAGCCCTAGTTCTACTGGAAACACCATATATTTT.